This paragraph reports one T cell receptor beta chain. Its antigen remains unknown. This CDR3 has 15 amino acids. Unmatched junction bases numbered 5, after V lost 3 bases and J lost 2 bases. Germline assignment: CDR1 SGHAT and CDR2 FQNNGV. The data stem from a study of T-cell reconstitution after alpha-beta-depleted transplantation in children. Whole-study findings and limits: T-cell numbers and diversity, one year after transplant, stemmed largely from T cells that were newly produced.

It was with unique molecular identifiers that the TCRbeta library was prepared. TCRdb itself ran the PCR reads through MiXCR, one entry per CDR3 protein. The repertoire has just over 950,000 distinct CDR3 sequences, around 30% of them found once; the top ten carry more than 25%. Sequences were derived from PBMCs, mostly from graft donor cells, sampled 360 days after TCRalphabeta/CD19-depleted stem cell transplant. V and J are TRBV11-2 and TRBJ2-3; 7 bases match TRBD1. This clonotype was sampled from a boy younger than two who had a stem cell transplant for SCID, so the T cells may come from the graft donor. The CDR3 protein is CASSFDRVDTDTQYF. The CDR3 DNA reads TGTGCCAGCAGCTTCGACAGGGTGGACACAGATACGCAGTATTTT.